This T cell receptor beta chain was profiled in a study of neurological immune-mediated disorders. This clonotype was detected ten times or more. V was pared by 7 bases and J by 5 bases, with 8 bases of the junction left unmatched. This CDR3 spans 15 amino acids. Per the germline V gene, CDR1 is SGHRS and CDR2 is YFSETQ. One entry per CDR3 protein, called by TCRdb with MiXCR from the 5' RACE reads. The sample has about 84,000 distinct CDR3 sequences, about a tenth seen once. Sequenced material: PBMCs. The J gene is TRBJ2-7, the V gene TRBV5-1, with 14 bases matching TRBD2. The sequence was collected from a man in his forties in good health. CDR3 amino acids: CASGPGLAGEHEQYF. CDR3 bases: TGCGCCAGCGGACCGGGACTAGCGGGAGAGCACGAGCAGTACTTC.